These 6 T cell receptor beta chains were all obtained from the same sample, sequenced in a study of pediatric ulcerative colitis. The method was immunoSEQ multiplex PCR; TCRdb's version includes in-frame clones alone and lacks a portion of them. The sample carries approximately 37,000 clones, 65% to 80% recorded once. The rectum was sampled with one to two pinch biopsies at colonoscopy. Sequencing input: gut tissue. These receptors were taken from a boy younger than 18 with severe ulcerative colitis.

The chain links TRBV7-9 to TRBJ2-1; 7 nucleotides align to TRBD1. Germline loops: CDR1 SEHNR, CDR2 FQNEAQ (reference sequence). The length of the CDR3 is 12 residues. V shed 4 bases and J 12 bases; nucleotides not matched to a gene: 6. Written as DNA, the CDR3 is TGTGCCAGCAGCTCGGGACAGTTTGTGCAGTTCTTC. It codes for CASSSGQFVQFF.

This clone was recorded only once. The V call is TRBV6-5, the J call TRBJ1-5, with D uncertain. The V gene lost 3 bases and the J gene lost 0 bases, with 12 bases spanning the gap. CDR3 length: 16 amino acids. Germline assignment: CDR1 MNHEY and CDR2 SVGAGI. The chain's CDR3 is CASSYSGPGSNQPQHF. The CDR3 DNA is TGTGCCAGCAGTTATTCGGGCCCTGGTAGCAATCAGCCCCAGCATTTT.

The chain has TRBV28 and TRBJ1-1; D may be TRBD1 (6 bases). The CDR3 has 15 amino acids. V lost 8 bases and J 1 base, leaving 17 bases between the germline ends. Germline CDR1 is MDHEN and CDR2 is SYDVKM. The CDR3 bases are TGTGCCAGCGCGTCATCCGCAGGGGCGAACACTGAAGCTTTCTTT. Amino acid sequence: CASASSAGANTEAFF.

The J gene is TRBJ1-2, the V gene TRBV28, with a weak D call TRBD1 (6 bases). The CDR3 sequence is 16 residues long. Germline V gene data show CDR1 as MDHEN and CDR2 as SYDVKM. The V and J ends lost 2 bases and 5 bases respectively, with 18 bases between them. CDR3 region: CASSLQGLTPGYGYTF. The CDR3 region has the DNA TGTGCCAGCAGTTTACAGGGGCTCACTCCAGGGTATGGCTACACCTTC.

The chain couples TRBV4-1 to TRBJ2-1; 7 nucleotides align to TRBD2. This CDR3 is 14 amino acids long. V was pared by 2 bases and J by 4 bases, with 2 bases of the junction left unmatched. Germline values: CDR1 MGHRA, CDR2 YSYEKL. CDR3 sequence reads: CASSQFSGYNEQFF. CDR3 nucleotides: TGCGCCAGCAGCCAATTTAGCGGGTACAATGAGCAGTTCTTC.

The chain combines TRBV27 with TRBJ1-1, with TRBD1 identical over 7 bases. Germline V gene sequence: CDR1 MNHEY, CDR2 SMNVEV (reference sequence). The CDR3 runs to 17 residues. The ends lost 0 bases at V and 6 bases at J; junction bases unmatched: 13. DNA of the CDR3: TGTGCCAGCAGTTTATCACCTCGTGTCAGGGGGAGAGCTGAAGCTTTCTTT. This sequence encodes CASSLSPRVRGRAEAFF.